This entry describes one T cell receptor (beta chain). Antigen unknown. The data belong to a study of shared clonotypes between healthy human individuals. Genomic DNA of each subset was evenly split across several immunoSEQ plates. Each PCR replicate run on unsorted PBMC took in about 300 ng DNA, roughly 32,000 T cell genomes. Sequenced by immunoSEQ multiplex PCR; TCRdb stores in-frame clones only, minus some. The table shows around 500,000 clones, with 60% to 80% occurring only once. Study-wide results and caveats: Clonotype sharing among donors was expected to depend on sequencing depth.

The specimen sequenced was PBMCs. The source is a woman in her forties in good health. Some clones in this sample may be carry-over from other donors' samples.

CDR3 bases: TGCGCCAGCAGCCAAGATTCCAGCGGGCGGTTCGGAAACATTCAGTACTTC. Protein product: CASSQDSSGRFGNIQYF. This chain connects TRBV4-1 to TRBJ2-4, with D perhaps TRBD2 (6 bases). The CDR3 contains 17 residues. Trimming took off 0 bases at V and 6 bases at J, with 18 bases between the two ends. Germline CDR1 reads MGHRA; CDR2 reads YSYEKL.